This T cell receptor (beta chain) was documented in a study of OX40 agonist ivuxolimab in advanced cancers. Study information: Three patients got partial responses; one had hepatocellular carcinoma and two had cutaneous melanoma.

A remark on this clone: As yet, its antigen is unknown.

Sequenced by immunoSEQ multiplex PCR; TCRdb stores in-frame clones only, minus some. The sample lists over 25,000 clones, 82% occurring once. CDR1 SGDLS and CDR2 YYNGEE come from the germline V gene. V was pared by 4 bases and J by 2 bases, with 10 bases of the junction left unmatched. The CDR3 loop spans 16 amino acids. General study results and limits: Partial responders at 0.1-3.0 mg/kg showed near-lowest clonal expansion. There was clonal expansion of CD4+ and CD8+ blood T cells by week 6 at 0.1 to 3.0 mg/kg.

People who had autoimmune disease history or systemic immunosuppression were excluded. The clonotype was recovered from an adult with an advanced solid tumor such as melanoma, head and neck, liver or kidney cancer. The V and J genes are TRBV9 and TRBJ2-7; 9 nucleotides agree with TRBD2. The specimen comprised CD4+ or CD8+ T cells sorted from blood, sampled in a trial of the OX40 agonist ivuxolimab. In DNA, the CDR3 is TGTGCCAGCAGCCAAGGCCGACTAGCGGACCCCTACGAGCAGTACTTC. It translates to CASSQGRLADPYEQYF.